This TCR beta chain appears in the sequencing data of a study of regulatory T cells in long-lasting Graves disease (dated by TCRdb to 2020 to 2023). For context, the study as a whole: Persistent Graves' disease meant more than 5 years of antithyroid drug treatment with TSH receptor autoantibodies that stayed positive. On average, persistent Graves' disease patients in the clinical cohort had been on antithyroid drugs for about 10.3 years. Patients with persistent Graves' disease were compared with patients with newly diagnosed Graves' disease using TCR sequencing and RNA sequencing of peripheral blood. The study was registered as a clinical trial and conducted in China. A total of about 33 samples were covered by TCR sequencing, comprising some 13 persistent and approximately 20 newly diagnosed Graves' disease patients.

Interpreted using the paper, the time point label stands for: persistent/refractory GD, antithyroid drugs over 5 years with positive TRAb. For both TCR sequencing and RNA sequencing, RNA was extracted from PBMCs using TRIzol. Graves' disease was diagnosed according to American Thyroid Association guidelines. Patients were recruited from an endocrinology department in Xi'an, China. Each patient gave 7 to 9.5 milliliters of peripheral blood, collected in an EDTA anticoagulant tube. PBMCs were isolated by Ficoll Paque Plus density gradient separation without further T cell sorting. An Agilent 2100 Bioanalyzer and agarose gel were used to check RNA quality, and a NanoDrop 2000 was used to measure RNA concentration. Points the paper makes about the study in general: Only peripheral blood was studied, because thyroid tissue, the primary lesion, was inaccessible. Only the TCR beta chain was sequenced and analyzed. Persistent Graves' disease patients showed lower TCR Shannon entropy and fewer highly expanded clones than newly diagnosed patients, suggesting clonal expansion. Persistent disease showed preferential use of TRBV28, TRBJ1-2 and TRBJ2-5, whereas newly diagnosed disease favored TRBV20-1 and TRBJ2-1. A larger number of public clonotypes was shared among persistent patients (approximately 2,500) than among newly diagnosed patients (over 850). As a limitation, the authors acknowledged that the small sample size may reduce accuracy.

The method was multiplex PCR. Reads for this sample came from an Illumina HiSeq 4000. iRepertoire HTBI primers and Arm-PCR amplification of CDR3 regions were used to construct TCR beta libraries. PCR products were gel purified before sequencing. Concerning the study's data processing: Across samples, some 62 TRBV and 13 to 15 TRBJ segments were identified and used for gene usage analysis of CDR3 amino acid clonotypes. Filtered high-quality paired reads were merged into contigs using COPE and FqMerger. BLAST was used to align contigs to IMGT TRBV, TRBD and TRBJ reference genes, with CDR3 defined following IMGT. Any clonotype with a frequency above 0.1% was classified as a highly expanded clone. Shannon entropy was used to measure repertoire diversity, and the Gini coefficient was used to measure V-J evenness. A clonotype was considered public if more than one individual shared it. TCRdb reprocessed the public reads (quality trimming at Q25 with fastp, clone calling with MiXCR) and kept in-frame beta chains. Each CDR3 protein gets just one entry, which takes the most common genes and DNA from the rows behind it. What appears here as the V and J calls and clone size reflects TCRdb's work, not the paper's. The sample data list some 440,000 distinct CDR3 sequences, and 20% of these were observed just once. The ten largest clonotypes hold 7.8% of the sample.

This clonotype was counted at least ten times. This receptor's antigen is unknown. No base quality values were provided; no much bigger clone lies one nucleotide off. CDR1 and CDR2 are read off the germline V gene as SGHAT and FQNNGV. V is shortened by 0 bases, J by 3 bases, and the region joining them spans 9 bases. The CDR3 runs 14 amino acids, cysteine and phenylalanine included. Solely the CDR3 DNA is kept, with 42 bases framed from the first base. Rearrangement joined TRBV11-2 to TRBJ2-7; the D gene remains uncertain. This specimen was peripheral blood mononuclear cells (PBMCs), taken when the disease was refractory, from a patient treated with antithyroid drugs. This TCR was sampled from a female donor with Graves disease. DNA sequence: TGTGCCAGCAGCTTAGATGGGCCAGACTACGAGCAGTACTTC. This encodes CASSLDGPDYEQYF.